This TCR beta chain was obtained from a study of cytomegalovirus exposure and HLA in healthy donors. General study findings and limits: Highly shared variants forming one cluster were likely a sequencing artifact.

It was with 60 Vbeta and 13 Jbeta primers that the PCR ran. Here immunoSEQ multiplex PCR was the method, and the copy in TCRdb shows in-frame clones only, minus some. The sample has about 110,000 clones, about 80% seen once. Trimming took 2 bases from V and 1 from J, leaving 15 bases between them. Germline values: CDR1 MNHNS, CDR2 SASEGT. The CDR3 consists of 17 residues. On this clone: Antigen unknown.

The rearrangement uses TRBV6-1 and TRBJ1-5; tentative D call: TRBD1 (5 bases). Material: PBMCs. This sequence originates from a man aged 25-45 years in good health and CMV-seronegative. CDR3 region: CASSETTGLWSNQPQHF. The CDR3 nucleotides read TGTGCCAGCAGTGAAACAACAGGTTTATGGAGCAATCAGCCCCAGCATTTT.